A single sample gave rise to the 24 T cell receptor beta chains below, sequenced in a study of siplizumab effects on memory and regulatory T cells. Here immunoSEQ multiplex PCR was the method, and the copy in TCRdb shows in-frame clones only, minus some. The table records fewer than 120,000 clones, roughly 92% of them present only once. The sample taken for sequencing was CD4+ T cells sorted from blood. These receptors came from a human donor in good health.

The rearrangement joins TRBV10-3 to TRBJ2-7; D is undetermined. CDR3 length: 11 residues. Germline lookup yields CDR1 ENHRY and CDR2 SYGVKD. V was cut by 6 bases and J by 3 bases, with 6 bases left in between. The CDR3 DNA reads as TGTGCCATCAGACAGAACTACGAGCAGTACTTC. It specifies CAIRQNYEQYF.

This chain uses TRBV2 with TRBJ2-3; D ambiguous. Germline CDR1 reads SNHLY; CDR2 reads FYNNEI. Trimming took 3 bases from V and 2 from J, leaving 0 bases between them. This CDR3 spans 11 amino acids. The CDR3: CASSDTDTQYF. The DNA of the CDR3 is TGTGCCAGCAGTGACACAGATACGCAGTATTTT.

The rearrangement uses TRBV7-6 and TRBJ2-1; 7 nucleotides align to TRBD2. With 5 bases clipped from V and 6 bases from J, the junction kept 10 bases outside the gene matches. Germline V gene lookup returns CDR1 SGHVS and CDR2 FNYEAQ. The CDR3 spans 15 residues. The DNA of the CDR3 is TGTGCCAGCAGCCCGACACTCTGGGAGGGCAATGAGCAGTTCTTC. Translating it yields CASSPTLWEGNEQFF.

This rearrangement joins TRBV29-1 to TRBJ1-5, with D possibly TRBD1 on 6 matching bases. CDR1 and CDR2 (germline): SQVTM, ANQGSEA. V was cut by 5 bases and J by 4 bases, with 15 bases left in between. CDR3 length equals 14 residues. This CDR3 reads CSVSLGQRNQPQHF. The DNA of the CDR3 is TGCAGCGTTTCCCTAGGACAGAGAAATCAGCCCCAGCATTTT.

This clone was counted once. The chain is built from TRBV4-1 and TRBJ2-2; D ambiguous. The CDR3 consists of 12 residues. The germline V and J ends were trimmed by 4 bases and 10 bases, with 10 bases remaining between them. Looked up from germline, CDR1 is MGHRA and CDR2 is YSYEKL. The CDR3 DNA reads TGCGCCAGCAGCCGTCTTGGCGCGGAGCTGTTTTTT. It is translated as CASSRLGAELFF.

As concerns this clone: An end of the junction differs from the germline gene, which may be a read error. The CDR3 DNA follows: TGTGCTAGCAGTAGGACTAGCGGGAGGGAAGAGACCCAGTACTTC. Translating gives CASSRTSGREETQYF. The chain combines TRBV7-7 with TRBJ2-5; 15 bases map to TRBD2. CDR1 and CDR2 (germline): SSHAT, FNYEAQ (reference sequence). This CDR3 has 15 amino acids. The entire variable domain, with the rest obtained from reference TRBV7-7 and TRBJ2-5, is as follows: GAGVSQSPRYKVTKRGQDVTLRCDPISSHATLYWYQQALGQGPEFLTYFNYEAQPDKSGLPSDRFSAERPEGSISTLTIQRTEQRDSAMYRCASSRTSGREETQYFGPGTRLLVL.

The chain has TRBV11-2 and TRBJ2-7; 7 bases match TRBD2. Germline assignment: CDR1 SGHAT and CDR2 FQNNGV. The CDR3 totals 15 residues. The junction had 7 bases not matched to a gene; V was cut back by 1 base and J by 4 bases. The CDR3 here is CASSLGLAPRYEQYF. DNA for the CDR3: TGTGCCAGCAGCTTAGGACTAGCTCCGAGATACGAGCAGTACTTC.

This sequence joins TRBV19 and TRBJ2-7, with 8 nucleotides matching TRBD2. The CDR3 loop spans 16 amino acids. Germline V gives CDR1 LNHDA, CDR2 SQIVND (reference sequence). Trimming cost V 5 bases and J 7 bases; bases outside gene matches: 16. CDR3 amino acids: CASSLLAGLPSSEQYF. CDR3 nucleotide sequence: TGTGCCAGTAGTCTATTAGCGGGACTCCCTTCGAGTGAGCAGTACTTC.

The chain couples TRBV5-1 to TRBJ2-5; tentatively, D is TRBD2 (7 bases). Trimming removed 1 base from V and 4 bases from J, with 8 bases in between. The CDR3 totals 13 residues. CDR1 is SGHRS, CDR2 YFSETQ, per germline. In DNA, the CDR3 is TGCGCCAGCAGCTTGAGGGGGGGAGAGACCCAGTACTTC. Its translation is CASSLRGGETQYF.

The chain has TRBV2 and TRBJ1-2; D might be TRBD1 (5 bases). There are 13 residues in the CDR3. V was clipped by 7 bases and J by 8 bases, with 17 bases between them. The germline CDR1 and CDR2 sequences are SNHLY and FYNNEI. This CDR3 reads CASTGRQGYGYTF. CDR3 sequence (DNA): TGTGCCAGCACCGGGCGGCAGGGTTACGGCTACACCTTC. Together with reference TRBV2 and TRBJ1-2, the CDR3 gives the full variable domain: EPEVTQTPSHQVTQMGQEVILRCVPISNHLYFYWYRQILGQKVEFLVSFYNNEISEKSEIFDDQFSVERPDGSNFTLKIRSTKLEDSAMYFCASTGRQGYGYTFGSGTRLTVV.

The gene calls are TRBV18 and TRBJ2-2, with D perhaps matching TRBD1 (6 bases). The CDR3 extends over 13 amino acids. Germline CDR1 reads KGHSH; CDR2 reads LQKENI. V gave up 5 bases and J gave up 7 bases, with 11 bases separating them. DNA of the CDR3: TGTGCCAGCTCATACAGGGAAGACGGGGAGCTGTTTTTT. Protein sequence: CASSYREDGELFF.

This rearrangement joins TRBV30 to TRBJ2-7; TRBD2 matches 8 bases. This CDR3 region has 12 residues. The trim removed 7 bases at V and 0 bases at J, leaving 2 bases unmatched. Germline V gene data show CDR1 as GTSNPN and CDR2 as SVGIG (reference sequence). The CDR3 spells CALTSGSYEQYF. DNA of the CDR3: TGTGCCTTAACTAGCGGCTCCTACGAGCAGTACTTC.

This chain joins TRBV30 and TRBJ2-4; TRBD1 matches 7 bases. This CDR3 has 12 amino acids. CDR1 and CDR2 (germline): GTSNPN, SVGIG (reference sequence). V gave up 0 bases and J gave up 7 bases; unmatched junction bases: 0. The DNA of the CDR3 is TGTGCCTGGAGTGTACAGGGGAACATTCAGTACTTC. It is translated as CAWSVQGNIQYF.

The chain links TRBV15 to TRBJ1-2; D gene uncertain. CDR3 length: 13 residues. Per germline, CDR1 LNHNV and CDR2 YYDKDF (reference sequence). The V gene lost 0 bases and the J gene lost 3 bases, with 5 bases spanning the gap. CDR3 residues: CATSRDFDYGYTF. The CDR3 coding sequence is TGTGCCACCAGCAGAGATTTTGACTATGGCTACACCTTC.

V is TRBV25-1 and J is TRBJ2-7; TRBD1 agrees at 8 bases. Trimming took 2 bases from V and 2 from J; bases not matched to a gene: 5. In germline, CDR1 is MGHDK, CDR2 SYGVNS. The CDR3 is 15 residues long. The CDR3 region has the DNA TGTGCCAGCAGTGAAAGAACAGGGGGACCCTACGAGCAGTACTTC. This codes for CASSERTGGPYEQYF.

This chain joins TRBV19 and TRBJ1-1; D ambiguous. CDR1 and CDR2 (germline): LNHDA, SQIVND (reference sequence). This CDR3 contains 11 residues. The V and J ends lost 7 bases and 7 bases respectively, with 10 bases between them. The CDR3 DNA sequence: TGTGCCAGTACTACAGTCTTTGAAGCTTTCTTT. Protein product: CASTTVFEAFF. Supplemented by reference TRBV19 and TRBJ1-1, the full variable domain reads DGGITQSPKYLFRKEGQNVTLSCEQNLNHDAMYWYRQDPGQGLRLIYYSQIVNDFQKGDIAEGYSVSREKKESFPLTVTSAQKNPTAFYLCASTTVFEAFFGQGTRLTVV.

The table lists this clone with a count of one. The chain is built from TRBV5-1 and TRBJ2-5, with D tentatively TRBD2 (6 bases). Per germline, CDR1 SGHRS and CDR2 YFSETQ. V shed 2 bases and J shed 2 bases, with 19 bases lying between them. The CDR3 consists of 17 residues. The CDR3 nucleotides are TGCGCCAGCAGCTTATACATGGGCGGGGCGGAACAAGAGACCCAGTACTTC. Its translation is CASSLYMGGAEQETQYF.

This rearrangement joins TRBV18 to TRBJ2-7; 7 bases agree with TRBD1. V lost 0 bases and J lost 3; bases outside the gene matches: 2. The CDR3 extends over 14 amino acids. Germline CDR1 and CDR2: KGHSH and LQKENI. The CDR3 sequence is CASSPPPGGYEQYF. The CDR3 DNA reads TGTGCCAGCTCACCACCCCCAGGGGGCTACGAGCAGTACTTC.

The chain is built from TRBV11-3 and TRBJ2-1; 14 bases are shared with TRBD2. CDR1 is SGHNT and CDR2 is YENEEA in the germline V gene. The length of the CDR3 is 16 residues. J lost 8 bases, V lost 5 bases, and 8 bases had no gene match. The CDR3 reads CASSPGTSGRRYEQFF. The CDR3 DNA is TGTGCCAGCAGCCCTGGGACTAGCGGGAGAAGGTATGAGCAGTTCTTC.

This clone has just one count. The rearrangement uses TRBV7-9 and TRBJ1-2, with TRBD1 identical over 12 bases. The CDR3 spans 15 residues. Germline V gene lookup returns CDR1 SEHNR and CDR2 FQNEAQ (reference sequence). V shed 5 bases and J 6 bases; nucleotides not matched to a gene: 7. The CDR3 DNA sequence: TGTGCCAGCAGCCCTGACCGGGACAGGGGGCATGGCTACACCTTC. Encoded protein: CASSPDRDRGHGYTF.

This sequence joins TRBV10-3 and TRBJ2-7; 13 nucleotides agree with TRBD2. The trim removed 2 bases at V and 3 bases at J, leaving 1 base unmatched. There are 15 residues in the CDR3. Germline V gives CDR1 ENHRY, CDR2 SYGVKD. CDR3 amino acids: CAISERLAGGYEQYF. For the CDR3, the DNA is TGTGCCATCAGTGAGAGACTAGCGGGAGGCTACGAGCAGTACTTC.

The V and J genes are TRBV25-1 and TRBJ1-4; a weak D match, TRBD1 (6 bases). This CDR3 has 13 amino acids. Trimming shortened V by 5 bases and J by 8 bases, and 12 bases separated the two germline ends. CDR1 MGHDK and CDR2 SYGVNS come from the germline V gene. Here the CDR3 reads CASSTSGAEKLFF. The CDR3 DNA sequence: TGTGCCAGCAGTACTTCAGGGGCGGAAAAACTGTTTTTT. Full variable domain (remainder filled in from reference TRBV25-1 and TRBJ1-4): EADIYQTPRYLVIGTGKKITLECSQTMGHDKMYWYQQDPGMELHLIHYSYGVNSTEKGDLSSESTVSRIRTEHFPLTLESARPSHTSQYLCASSTSGAEKLFFGSGTQLSVL.

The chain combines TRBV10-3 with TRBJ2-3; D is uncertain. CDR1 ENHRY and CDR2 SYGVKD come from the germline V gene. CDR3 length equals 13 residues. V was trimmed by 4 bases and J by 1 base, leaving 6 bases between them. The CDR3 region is CAISGFGTDTQYF. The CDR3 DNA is TGTGCCATCAGTGGATTTGGCACAGATACGCAGTATTTT.

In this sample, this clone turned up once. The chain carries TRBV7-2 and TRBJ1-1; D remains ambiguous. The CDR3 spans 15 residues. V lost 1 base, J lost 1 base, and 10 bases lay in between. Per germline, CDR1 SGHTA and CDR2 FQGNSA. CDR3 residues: CASSLGRLTNTEAFF. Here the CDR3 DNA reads TGTGCCAGCAGCTTAGGTCGGCTAACGAACACTGAAGCTTTCTTT.